This T cell receptor beta chain was documented in a study of T-cell memory formation after mild COVID-19. This clonotype was seen a handful of times. Trimming removed 6 bases from V and 3 bases from J, with 11 bases in between. Germline V CDR1 and CDR2: ENHRY, SYGVKD. The CDR3 loop spans 13 amino acids. MiXCR, run by TCRdb on the 5' RACE reads, gives a single entry per CDR3 protein. The repertoire has just over 300,000 distinct CDR3 sequences, approximately 19% of them found once; the top ten carry 20% to 25%. This clonotype was sampled from a man aged 18 to 30 who had mild COVID-19 (a few samples of this study predate the infection). Cell type and time point are not known. The sample comprised PBMCs or a T cell subset sorted from them (not recorded which). The chain recombines TRBV10-3 with TRBJ1-2; D remains ambiguous. The CDR3 region has the DNA TGTGCCATCAGCCGAGTGGCAGACTATGGCTACACCTTC. It yields the protein CAISRVADYGYTF.